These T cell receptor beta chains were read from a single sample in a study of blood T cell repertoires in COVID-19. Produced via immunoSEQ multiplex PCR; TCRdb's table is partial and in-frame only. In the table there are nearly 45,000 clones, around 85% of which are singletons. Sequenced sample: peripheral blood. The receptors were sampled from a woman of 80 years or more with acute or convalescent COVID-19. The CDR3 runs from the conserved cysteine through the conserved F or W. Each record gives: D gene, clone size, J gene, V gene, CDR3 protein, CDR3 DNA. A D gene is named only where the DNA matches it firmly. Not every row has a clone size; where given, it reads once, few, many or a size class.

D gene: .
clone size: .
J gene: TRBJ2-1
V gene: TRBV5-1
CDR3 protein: CASSYWDTNNEQFF
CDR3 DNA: TGCGCCAGCAGCTACTGGGACACCAACAATGAGCAGTTCTTC

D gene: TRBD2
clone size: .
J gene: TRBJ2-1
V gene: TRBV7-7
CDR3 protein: CASSLGSGIGYNEQFF
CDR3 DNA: TGTGCCAGCAGCTTAGGGAGCGGGATAGGCTACAATGAGCAGTTCTTC

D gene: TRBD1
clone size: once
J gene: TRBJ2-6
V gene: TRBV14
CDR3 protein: CASSQRDRGLTGANVLTF
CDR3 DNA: TGTGCCAGCAGCCAACGAGACAGGGGGCTTACTGGGGCCAACGTCCTGACTTTC

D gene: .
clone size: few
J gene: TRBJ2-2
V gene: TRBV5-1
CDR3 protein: CASSFLAAGNTGELFF
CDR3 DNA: TGCGCCAGCAGCTTTCTGGCCGCGGGAAACACCGGGGAGCTGTTTTTT

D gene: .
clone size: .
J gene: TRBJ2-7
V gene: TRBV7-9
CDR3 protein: CASSLKGAYEQYF
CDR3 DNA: TGTGCCAGCAGCTTAAAGGGGGCCTACGAGCAGTACTTC

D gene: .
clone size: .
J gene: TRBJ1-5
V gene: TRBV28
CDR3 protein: CASGGYSNQPQHF
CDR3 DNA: TGTGCCAGCGGGGGGTATAGCAATCAGCCCCAGCATTTT

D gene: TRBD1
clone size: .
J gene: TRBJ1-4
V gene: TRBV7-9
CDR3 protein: CASSSQGKSNEKLFF
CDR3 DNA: TGTGCCAGCAGCTCACAGGGGAAGAGTAATGAAAAACTGTTTTTT

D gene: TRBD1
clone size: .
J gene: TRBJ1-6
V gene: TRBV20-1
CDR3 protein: CSASMETGGNSPLHF
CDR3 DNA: TGCAGTGCTAGTATGGAAACAGGGGGAAATTCACCCCTCCACTTT

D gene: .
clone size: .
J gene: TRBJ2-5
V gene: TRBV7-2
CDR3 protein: CASSFLPGGETQYF
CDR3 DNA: TGTGCCAGCAGCTTCCTTCCGGGTGGAGAGACCCAGTACTTC

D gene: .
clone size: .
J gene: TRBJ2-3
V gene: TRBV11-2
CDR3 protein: CASSQNQYTQYF
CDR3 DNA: TGTGCCAGCAGCCAAAACCAGTATACGCAGTATTTT

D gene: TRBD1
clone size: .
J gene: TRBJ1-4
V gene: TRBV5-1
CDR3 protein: CASSAGGGRGQEKLFF
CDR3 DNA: TGCGCCAGCAGCGCTGGAGGAGGCAGGGGGCAGGAAAAACTGTTTTTT

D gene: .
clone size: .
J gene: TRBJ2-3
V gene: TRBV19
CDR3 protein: CASRSAGATDTQYF
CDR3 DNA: TGTGCCAGCCGGTCGGCAGGGGCGACAGATACGCAGTATTTT

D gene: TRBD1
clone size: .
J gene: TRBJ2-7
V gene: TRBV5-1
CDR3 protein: CASSFWDRLGEQYF
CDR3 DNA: TGCGCCAGCAGCTTTTGGGACAGGTTGGGCGAGCAGTACTTC

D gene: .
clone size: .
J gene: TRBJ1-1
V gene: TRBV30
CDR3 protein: CAWRDRPNTEAFF
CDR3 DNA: TGTGCCTGGCGAGACAGACCGAACACTGAAGCTTTCTTT

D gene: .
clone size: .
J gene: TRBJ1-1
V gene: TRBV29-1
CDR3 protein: CSVDGRGNTEAFF
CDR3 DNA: TGCAGCGTTGATGGCAGGGGGAACACTGAAGCTTTCTTT

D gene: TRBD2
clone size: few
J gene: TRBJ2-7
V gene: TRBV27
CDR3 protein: CASRGLSPLTYEQYF
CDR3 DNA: TGTGCCAGCAGGGGACTATCCCCGTTGACCTACGAGCAGTACTTC

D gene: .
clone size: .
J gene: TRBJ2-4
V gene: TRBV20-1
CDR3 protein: CSGAENIQYF
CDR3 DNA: TGCAGTGGGGCCGAAAACATTCAGTACTTC

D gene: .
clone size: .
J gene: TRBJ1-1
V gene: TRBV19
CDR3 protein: CASSRTGLAEAFF
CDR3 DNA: TGTGCCAGTAGTCGAACAGGGTTGGCTGAAGCTTTCTTT

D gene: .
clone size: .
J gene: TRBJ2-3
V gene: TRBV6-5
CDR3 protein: CASSKLADTQYF
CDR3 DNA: TGTGCCAGCAGTAAACTAGCAGATACGCAGTATTTT

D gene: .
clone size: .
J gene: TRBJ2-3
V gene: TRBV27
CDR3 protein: CASSLTTVSTDTQYF
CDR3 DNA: TGTGCCAGCAGCTTGACTACCGTTAGCACAGATACGCAGTATTTT